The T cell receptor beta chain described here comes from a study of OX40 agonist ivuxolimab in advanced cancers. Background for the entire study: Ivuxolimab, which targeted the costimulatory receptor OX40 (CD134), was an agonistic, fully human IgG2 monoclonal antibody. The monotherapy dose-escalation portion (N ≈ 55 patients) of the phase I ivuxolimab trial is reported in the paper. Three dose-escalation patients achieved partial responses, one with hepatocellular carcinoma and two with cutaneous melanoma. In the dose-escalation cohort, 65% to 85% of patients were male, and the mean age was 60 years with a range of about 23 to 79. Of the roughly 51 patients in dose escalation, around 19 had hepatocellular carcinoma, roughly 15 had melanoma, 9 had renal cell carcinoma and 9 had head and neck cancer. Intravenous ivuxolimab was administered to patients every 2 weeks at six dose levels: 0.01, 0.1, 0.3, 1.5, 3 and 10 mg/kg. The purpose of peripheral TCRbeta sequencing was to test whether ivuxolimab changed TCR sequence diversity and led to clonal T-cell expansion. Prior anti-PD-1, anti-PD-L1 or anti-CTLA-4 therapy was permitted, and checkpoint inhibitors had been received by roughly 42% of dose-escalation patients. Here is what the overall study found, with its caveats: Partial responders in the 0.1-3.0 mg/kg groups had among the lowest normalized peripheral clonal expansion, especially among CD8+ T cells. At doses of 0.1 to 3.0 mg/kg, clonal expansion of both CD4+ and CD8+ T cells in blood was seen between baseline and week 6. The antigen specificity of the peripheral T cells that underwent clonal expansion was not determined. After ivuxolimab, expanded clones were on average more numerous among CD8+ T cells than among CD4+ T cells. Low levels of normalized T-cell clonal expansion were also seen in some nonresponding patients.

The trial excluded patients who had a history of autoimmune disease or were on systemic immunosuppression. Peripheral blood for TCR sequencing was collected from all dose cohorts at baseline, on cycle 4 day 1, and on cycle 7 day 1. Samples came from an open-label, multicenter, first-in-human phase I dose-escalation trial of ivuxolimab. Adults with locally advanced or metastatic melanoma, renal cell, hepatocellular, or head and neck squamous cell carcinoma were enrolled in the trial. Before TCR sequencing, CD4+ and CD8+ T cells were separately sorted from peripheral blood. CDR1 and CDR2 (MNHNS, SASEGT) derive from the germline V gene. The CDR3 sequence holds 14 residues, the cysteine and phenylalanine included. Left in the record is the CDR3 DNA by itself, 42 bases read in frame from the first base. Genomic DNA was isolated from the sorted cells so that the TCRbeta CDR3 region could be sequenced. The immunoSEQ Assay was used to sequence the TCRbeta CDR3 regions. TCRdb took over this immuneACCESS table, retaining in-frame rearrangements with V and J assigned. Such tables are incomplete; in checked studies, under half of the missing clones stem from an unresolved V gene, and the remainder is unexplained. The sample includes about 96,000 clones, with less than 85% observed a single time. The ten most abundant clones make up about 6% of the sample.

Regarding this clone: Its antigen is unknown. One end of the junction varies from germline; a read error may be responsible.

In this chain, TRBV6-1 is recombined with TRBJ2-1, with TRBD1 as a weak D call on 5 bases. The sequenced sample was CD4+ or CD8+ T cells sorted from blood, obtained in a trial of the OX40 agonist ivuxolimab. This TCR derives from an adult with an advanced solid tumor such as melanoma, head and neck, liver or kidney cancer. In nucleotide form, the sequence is TGTGCCAGCAGTGAAGCAGTTCCTTGGGCAGGGCCCCTCTTC. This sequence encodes CASSEAVPWAGPLF.